The 7 T cell receptor beta chains below all came from one sample that was sequenced in a study of radiation and T cells in renal cell carcinoma. Time point of the sample: baseline pretreatment blood. The treatment was: 15 Gy SBRT to primary tumor, nephrectomy 4 weeks later. The data were produced by immunoSEQ multiplex PCR, yet TCRdb's version contains in-frame clones alone and is incomplete. The repertoire holds approximately 140,000 clones, with around 78% as singletons. This specimen was blood, taken from a patient whose treatment included radiotherapy and nephrectomy. These receptors came from a woman aged 50 to 60 with renal cell carcinoma.

The chain has TRBV10-3 and TRBJ2-7; TRBD2 matches at 8 bases. Germline assignment: CDR1 ENHRY and CDR2 SYGVKD. Unmatched junction bases numbered 9, after V lost 10 bases and J lost 4 bases. This CDR3 is built from 13 residues. The DNA for the CDR3 is TGTGCCACGGGGCGGGGGGTTGCATACGAGCAGTACTTC. Translation: CATGRGVAYEQYF.

On this clone: One junction end disagrees with the germline gene, perhaps due to a read error. The chain employs TRBV29-1 and TRBJ1-1; D may be TRBD1 (6 bases). The CDR3 runs 11 residues. Germline V gene sequence: CDR1 SQVTM, CDR2 ANQGSEA. CDR3 DNA: TGCAGCGTAGAAGACAGGACTGAAGCTTTCTTT. Amino acids: CSVEDRTEAFF.

This clone came up a few times. This sequence joins TRBV11-2 and TRBJ2-7; D is unresolved. Germline V gene sequence: CDR1 SGHAT, CDR2 FQNNGV. The CDR3 runs to 15 residues. Trimming removed 1 base at V and 2 bases at J, with 12 bases between. CDR3 sequence: CASSLGAAFTYEQYF. CDR3 sequence (DNA): TGTGCCAGCAGCTTAGGGGCGGCCTTTACCTACGAGCAGTACTTC.

The V and J genes are TRBV7-2 and TRBJ1-1; maybe TRBD1 (6 bases). Trimming took off 1 base at V and 11 bases at J, with 14 bases between the two ends. Germline V CDR1 and CDR2: SGHTA, FQGNSA. The CDR3 contains 13 residues. The CDR3 DNA is TGTGCCAGCAGCTTAGGTCAAGGGGGTAGGGCTTTCTTT. This encodes CASSLGQGGRAFF.

This clone was counted only a few times. This sequence joins TRBV5-1 and TRBJ2-5; D is unresolved. CDR1 and CDR2 from the germline V gene are SGHRS and YFSETQ. CDR3 length: 12 residues. Trimming pared 5 bases from V and 0 bases from J, leaving 5 bases between. The CDR3 bases are TGCGCCAGCAGACCAGACCAAGAGACCCAGTACTTC. This translates into CASRPDQETQYF. Full variable domain (outside the CDR3, taken from reference TRBV5-1 and TRBJ2-5): KAGVTQTPRYLIKTRGQQVTLSCSPISGHRSVSWYQQTPGQGLQFLFEYFSETQRNKGNFPGRFSGRQFSNSRSEMNVSTLELGDSALYLCASRPDQETQYFGPGTRLLVL.

The V call is TRBV6-5, the J call TRBJ1-2; D is perhaps TRBD1 (5 bases). CDR1 MNHEY and CDR2 SVGAGI come from the germline V gene. The CDR3 runs 13 residues. Deletions cut 7 bases from V and 9 bases from J, with 18 bases between. The CDR3 spells CASTWGGTSRYTF. The CDR3 DNA reads TGTGCCAGCACCTGGGGTGGGACGAGTCGCTACACCTTC.

This clone was seen just once. The V and J genes are TRBV9 and TRBJ1-1; unclear D gene. The V gene lost 6 bases and the J gene lost 1 base, with 13 bases spanning the gap. The germline V gene encodes CDR1 SGDLS and CDR2 YYNGEE. CDR3 length: 14 amino acids. The CDR3 DNA follows: TGTGCCAGCACCCGGGCCCCCGGGAACACTGAAGCTTTCTTT. Translated: CASTRAPGNTEAFF.